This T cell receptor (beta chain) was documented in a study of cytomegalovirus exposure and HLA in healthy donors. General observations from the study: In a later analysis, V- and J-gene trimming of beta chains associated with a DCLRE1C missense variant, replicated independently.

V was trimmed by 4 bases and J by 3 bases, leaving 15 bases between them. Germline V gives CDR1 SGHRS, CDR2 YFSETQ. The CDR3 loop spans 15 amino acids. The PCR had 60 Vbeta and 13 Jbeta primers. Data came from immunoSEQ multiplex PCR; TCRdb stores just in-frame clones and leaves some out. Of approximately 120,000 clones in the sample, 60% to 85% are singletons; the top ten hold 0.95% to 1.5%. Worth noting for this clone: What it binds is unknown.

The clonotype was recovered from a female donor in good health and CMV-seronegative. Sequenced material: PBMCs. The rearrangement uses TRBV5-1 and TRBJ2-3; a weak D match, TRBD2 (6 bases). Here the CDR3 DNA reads TGCGCCAGCAGCCCGGAGGGGTACTTGACAGATACGCAGTATTTT. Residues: CASSPEGYLTDTQYF. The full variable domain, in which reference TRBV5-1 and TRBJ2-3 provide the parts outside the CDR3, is KAGVTQTPRYLIKTRGQQVTLSCSPISGHRSVSWYQQTPGQGLQFLFEYFSETQRNKGNFPGRFSGRQFSNSRSEMNVSTLELGDSALYLCASSPEGYLTDTQYFGPGTRLTVL.